These T cell receptor beta chains were read from a single sample in a study of blood T cell repertoires in COVID-19. Assay used: immunoSEQ multiplex PCR; TCRdb lists only in-frame clones, some missing. The repertoire holds about 11,000 clones, with just under 85% as singletons. Sequenced sample: peripheral blood. The receptors shown here come from a man aged 50 or older with active COVID-19. Both conserved end residues are trimmed from each CDR3. Size tells how often a clone was seen (once, few, many) or the class of an expanded clone, and some rows leave it out.

V gene	J gene	clone size	CDR3 protein
TRBV19	TRBJ2-3	.	ASSIGPPGTRGADTQY
TRBV7-9	TRBJ2-7	.	ASSLGVGAMVDEQY
TRBV5-1	TRBJ1-5	.	ASSLFGRVGDAQH
TRBV7-9	TRBJ2-1	.	ASSSGQGNNEQF
TRBV11-2	TRBJ2-3	.	ASSLLTSGREDTQY
TRBV27	TRBJ1-1	.	ASSHGGAATEAF
TRBV6-2/TRBV6-3	TRBJ2-3	.	ASSILDTQY
TRBV5-1	TRBJ2-4	.	ASSTGLAGGLAKNIQY
TRBV5-1	TRBJ1-2	.	ASSFPGTGTRYT
TRBV4-2	TRBJ2-2	.	ASSQDPGLAGVWNTGELF
TRBV14	TRBJ1-1	.	ASSKGELTPTHLQAF
TRBV10-1	TRBJ2-7	.	ASSMGLAGTYEQY
TRBV6-6	TRBJ2-7	.	ASSYSSLAGAYEQY
TRBV27	TRBJ2-4	.	ASSFTSEDIQY
TRBV2	TRBJ2-7	.	ASIGSIYEQY
TRBV4-2	TRBJ2-5	.	ASSLRTGRETQY
TRBV27	TRBJ2-7	.	ASIGTSGSRYEQY
TRBV7-9	TRBJ2-7	.	ASSLAGGSLSYEQY
TRBV7-8	TRBJ2-3	.	ASSLAWTGDVSTDTQY
TRBV5-1	TRBJ2-7	.	ASSPDYVGSYEQY
TRBV7-6	TRBJ2-1	.	ASSLGGLYNEQF
TRBV7-9	TRBJ2-3	few	ASRGTASTDTQY
TRBV28	TRBJ1-3	medium-sized	ASSAGADSGNTIY
TRBV29-1	TRBJ2-7	.	SVTGGGLNEQY
TRBV5-1	TRBJ2-2	.	ASSLDRGGSTGELF
TRBV4-1	TRBJ1-1	.	ASSQGTGSAEAF
TRBV2	TRBJ2-2	once	ASSDRGDAASNTGELF
TRBV1	TRBJ1-6	.	TSSQVLGSGTGLSSYNSPLH
TRBV7-9	TRBJ2-7	once	ASSLNGEQY
TRBV5-1	TRBJ2-7	.	ASSLMAVDEQY
TRBV6-4	TRBJ1-5	.	ASSPDRGHQPQH
TRBV19	TRBJ2-7	.	ASSKDRASYEQY
TRBV28	TRBJ2-4	few	ASSENSDRTKNIQY
TRBV12-3/TRBV12-4	TRBJ2-7	.	ASRRGTYEQY
TRBV27	TRBJ2-3	.	ASGLLLAEVADTQY
TRBV6-1	TRBJ1-5	few	ASSDRAIGNQPQH
TRBV5-1	TRBJ1-1	.	ASGQGGMNTEAF
TRBV27	TRBJ2-2	.	ASRSVSRGLAEGPGSGELF
TRBV27	TRBJ1-4	.	ASSPPGDQKLF
TRBV27	TRBJ2-4	few	ASELQGAPKNIQY
TRBV29-1	TRBJ2-1	.	SVEISGGYNEQF
TRBV27	TRBJ2-2	.	ASRPGVTGELF
TRBV9	TRBJ2-2	.	ASSATGNNTGELF
TRBV10-3	TRBJ2-2	.	AISPTTGNTGELF
TRBV6-1	TRBJ1-5	.	ASSEADSSNQPQH
TRBV6-5	TRBJ2-1	.	ASSSYSGNEQF
TRBV6-1	TRBJ2-3	.	ASSEKIAGVTDTQY
TRBV15	TRBJ2-6	.	ATSTPWGPGANVLT
TRBV28	TRBJ2-7	.	ASSLSPSVYEQY
TRBV4-1	TRBJ2-2	.	ASSQGPHTGELF
TRBV4-1	TRBJ2-2	few	ASSLGRTTGELF
TRBV5-4	TRBJ2-3	.	ATAGLAGTDTQY
TRBV19	TRBJ2-6	.	ASRALGSGDSGANVLT
TRBV6-1	TRBJ2-1	.	ASSEAPGVGNEQF
TRBV2	TRBJ2-1	few	ASSESSGGYNEQF
TRBV6-6	TRBJ2-1	.	ASSWRQGGPYNEQF
TRBV5-3	TRBJ2-5	.	ARSFLTALY
TRBV12-3/TRBV12-4	TRBJ2-7	.	ASSFRGYEQY
TRBV7-9	TRBJ2-7	.	ASSLPGQISYEQY
TRBV4-1	TRBJ2-7	.	ASSQDLFLSVGQY